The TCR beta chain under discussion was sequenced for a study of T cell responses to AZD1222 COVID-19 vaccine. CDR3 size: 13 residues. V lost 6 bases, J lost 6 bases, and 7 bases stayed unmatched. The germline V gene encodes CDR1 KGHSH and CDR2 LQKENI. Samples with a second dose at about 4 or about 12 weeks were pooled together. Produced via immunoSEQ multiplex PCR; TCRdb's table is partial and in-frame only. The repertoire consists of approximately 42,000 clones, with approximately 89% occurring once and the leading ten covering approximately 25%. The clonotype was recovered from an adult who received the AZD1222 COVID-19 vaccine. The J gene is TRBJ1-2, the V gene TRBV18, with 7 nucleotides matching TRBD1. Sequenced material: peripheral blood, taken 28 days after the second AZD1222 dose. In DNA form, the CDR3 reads TGTGCCAGCTCGCGACAGGGCGGTCATGGCTACACCTTC. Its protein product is CASSRQGGHGYTF.